This T cell receptor (beta chain) originates from a study of cytomegalovirus exposure and HLA in healthy donors. PCR amplification relied on 60 Vbeta primers (plus 13 Jbeta primers). Sequenced by immunoSEQ multiplex PCR; TCRdb stores in-frame clones only, minus some. The table records around 110,000 clones, around two thirds of them present only once. Trimming pared 4 bases from V and 6 bases from J, leaving 12 bases between. Germline lookup yields CDR1 SQVTM and CDR2 ANQGSEA. The length of the CDR3 is 12 residues. V is TRBV29-1 and J is TRBJ1-2; D call uncertain. This receptor was taken from a woman aged 40 to 50 in good health and CMV-seropositive. Material: PBMCs. As DNA, the CDR3 is TGCAGCGTTGTTGAATACATGGATGGCTACACCTTC. Protein sequence: CSVVEYMDGYTF.